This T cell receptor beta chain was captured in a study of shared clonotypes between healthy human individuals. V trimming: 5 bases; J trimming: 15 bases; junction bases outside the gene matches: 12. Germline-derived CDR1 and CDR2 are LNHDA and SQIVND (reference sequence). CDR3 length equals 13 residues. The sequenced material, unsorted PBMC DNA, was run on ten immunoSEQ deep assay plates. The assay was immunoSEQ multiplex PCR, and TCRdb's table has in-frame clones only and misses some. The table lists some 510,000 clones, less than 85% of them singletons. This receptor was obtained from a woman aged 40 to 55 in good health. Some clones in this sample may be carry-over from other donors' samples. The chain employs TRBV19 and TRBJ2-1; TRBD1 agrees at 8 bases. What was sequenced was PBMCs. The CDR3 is CASSPRTDRDVFF. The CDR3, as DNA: TGTGCCAGTAGTCCCCGTACGGACAGGGATGTGTTCTTC.